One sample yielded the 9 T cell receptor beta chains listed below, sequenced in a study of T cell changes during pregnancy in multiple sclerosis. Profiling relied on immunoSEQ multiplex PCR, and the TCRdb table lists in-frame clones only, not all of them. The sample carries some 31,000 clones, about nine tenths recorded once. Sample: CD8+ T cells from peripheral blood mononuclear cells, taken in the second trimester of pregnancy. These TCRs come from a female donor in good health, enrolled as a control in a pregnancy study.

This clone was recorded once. The CDR3 bases are TGTGCCAGCAGTTACTCGACGGGGGGGCGAAATGAGCAGTTCTTC. It specifies CASSYSTGGRNEQFF. The gene calls are TRBV6-5 and TRBJ2-1; 8 bases line up with TRBD2. The CDR3 spans 15 residues. Trimming cost V 0 bases and J 7 bases; bases outside gene matches: 5. Germline assignment: CDR1 MNHEY and CDR2 SVGAGI.

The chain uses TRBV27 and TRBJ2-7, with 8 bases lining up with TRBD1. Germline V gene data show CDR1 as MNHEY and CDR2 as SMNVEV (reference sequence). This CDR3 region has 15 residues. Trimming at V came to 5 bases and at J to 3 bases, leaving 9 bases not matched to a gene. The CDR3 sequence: CASSTIRQGNYEQYF. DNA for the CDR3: TGTGCCAGCAGTACGATACGACAGGGGAACTACGAGCAGTACTTC.

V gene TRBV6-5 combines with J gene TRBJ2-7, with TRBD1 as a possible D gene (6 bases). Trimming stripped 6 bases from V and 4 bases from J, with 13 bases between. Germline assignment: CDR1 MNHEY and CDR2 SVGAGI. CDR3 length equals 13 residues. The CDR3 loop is CASSRQETYEQYF. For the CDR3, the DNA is TGTGCCAGCAGCCGACAGGAGACATACGAGCAGTACTTC.

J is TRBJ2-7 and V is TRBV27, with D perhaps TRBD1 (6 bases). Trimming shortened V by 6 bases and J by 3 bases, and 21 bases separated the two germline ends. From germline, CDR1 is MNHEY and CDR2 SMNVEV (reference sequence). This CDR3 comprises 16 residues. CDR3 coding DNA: TGTGCCAGCAGCAATACCCGCCAGGGGAACATCTACGAGCAGTACTTC. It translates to CASSNTRQGNIYEQYF.

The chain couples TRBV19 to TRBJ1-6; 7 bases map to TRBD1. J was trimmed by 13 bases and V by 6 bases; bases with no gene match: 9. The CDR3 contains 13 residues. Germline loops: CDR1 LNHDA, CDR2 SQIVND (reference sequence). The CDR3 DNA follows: TGTGCCAGTAGCCCGGACAGGCTCGCGCCCCTCCACTTT. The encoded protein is CASSPDRLAPLHF.

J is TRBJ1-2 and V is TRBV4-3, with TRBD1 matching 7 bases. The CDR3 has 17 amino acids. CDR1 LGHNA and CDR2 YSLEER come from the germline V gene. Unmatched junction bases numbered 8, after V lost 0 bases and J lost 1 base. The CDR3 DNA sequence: TGCGCCAGCAGCCAAGAAGGGGGCTCAATCAATAACTATGGCTACACCTTC. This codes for CASSQEGGSINNYGYTF.

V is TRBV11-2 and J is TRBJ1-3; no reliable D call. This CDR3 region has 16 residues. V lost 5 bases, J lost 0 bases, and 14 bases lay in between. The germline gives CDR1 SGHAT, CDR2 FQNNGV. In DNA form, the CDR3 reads TGTGCCAGCAGCCAAACGGTCCCAACCTCTGGAAACACCATATATTTT. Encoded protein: CASSQTVPTSGNTIYF.

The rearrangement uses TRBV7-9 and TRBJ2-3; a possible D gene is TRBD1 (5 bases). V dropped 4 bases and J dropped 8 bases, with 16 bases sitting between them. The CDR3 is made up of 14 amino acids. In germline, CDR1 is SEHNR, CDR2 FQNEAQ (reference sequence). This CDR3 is CASSSTDSAATQYF. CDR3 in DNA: TGTGCCAGCAGCTCGACAGACTCTGCGGCTACGCAGTATTTT.

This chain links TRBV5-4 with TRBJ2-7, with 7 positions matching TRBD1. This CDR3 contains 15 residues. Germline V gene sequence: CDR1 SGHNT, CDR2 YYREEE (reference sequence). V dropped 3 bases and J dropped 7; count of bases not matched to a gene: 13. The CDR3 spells CASSSVGQPLGEQYF. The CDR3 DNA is TGTGCCAGCAGCTCGGTGGGACAGCCATTAGGAGAGCAGTACTTC.